This TCR beta chain was identified during a study of identical twins. Study-wide results and limits: The conclusions drew on cross-sectional statistical analysis instead of tracking the same donors. For zero-insertion analyses, partial confounding could come from invariant MAIT and iNKT cells.

MiXCR was run by TCRdb on the 5' RACE reads, yielding one entry per CDR3 protein. The sample lists 600,000 to 850,000 distinct CDR3 sequences; approximately 18% were seen once. Germline CDR1 is SGHTA and CDR2 is FQGNSA. The trim removed 10 bases at V and 7 bases at J, leaving 6 bases unmatched. CDR3 length equals 13 residues. All donors comprised healthy Caucasians. This clonotype was observed a handful of times. Its antigen is as yet unknown. These same records also appear under a second study, on T cells expressing NK-cell markers. That publication notes: The study found these clonotypes also leading the CD3+CD56-NKG2C+ fraction in a few donors.

The origin of this receptor is a woman aged 18-29 years in good health. The V gene is TRBV7-2, the J gene TRBJ2-1; the match to TRBD2 covers 11 bases. Sequences were obtained from PBMCs. The CDR3 sequence is CAKGVAGGNEQFF. CDR3 nucleotide sequence: TGTGCCAAGGGGGTAGCGGGAGGGAATGAGCAGTTCTTC.